The 3 T cell receptor beta chains presented below share a single source sample, sequenced in a study of blood T cells in healthy people across ages (dated by TCRdb to about 2015). Libraries were prepared through 5' RACE. The run used an Illumina HiSeq 2500. A second PCR of about 6 to 12 cycles was performed with a sample-barcoded 5' primer and a J-beta primer mix. TCRdb reanalyzed the raw reads on its own, using fastp at Q25 for trimming and MiXCR for clone calling, and kept in-frame beta chains. Under each unique CDR3 protein, matching rows form one entry showing the most common genes and DNA. The sample table contains 1.5 million to 1.8 million distinct CDR3 sequences; only one count was recorded for approximately 39% of them. The leading ten clones occupy 4% of the sample. The sequenced material came from blood. The origin of the receptors is a woman under 30 in good health.

V gene TRBV14 combines with J gene TRBJ2-2; D unresolved. V lost 0 bases to trimming and J lost 5 bases, with 10 bases between them. The germline CDR1 and CDR2 sequences are SGHDN and FVKESK. This CDR3 has 15 amino acids. CDR3 sequence reads: CASSQDLPGTGELFF. The CDR3, as DNA: TGTGCCAGCAGCCAAGATCTCCCCGGTACCGGGGAGCTGTTTTTT.

This chain links TRBV7-9 with TRBJ2-4; D could derive from TRBD1 or TRBD2 (5 bases each). V was trimmed by 11 bases and J by 0 bases, leaving 23 bases between them. The CDR3 has 17 residues. The V gene's germline CDR1 is SEHNR and CDR2 FQNEAQ (reference sequence). DNA of the CDR3: TGTGCCGGCGAAATCACCGGGGCGACACTAGCCAAAAACATTCAGTACTTC. This sequence encodes CAGEITGATLAKNIQYF.

The chain recombines TRBV11-2 with TRBJ2-2; 10 bases are shared with TRBD1. The CDR3 is made up of 16 amino acids. Trimming removed 5 bases from V and 7 bases from J; junction bases left unmatched: 10. The germline V gene encodes CDR1 SGHAT and CDR2 FQNNGV. CDR3 protein: CASSPLGQGFLGELFF. DNA for the CDR3: TGTGCCAGCAGCCCCCTGGGACAGGGGTTTCTCGGGGAGCTGTTTTTT.